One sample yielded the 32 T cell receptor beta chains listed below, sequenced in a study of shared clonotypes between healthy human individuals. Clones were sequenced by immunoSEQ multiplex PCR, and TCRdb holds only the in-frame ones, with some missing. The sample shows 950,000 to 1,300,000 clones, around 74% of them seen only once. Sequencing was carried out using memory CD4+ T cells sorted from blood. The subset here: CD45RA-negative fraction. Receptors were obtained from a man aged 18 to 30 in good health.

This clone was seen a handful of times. CDR3 nucleotide sequence: TGTGCCAGCAGCTTTCCCGGGGACACCCCCGGCTACACCTTC. This codes for CASSFPGDTPGYTF. The rearrangement uses TRBV7-9 and TRBJ1-2; tentative D call: TRBD1 (6 bases). Germline V gives CDR1 SEHNR, CDR2 FQNEAQ (reference sequence). The CDR3 runs to 14 residues. V was clipped by 3 bases and J by 8 bases, with 16 bases between them. The whole variable domain, remainder taken from reference TRBV7-9 and TRBJ1-2, is DTGVSQNPRHKITKRGQNVTFRCDPISEHNRLYWYRQTLGQGPEFLTYFQNEAQLEKSRLLSDRFSAERPKGSFSTLEIQRTEQGDSAMYLCASSFPGDTPGYTFGSGTRLTVV.

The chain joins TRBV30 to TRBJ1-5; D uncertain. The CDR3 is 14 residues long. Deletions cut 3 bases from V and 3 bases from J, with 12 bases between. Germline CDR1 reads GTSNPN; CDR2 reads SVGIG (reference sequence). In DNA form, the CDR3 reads TGTGCCTGGAGAGGAACAGCTCTCAATCAGCCCCAGCATTTT. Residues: CAWRGTALNQPQHF.

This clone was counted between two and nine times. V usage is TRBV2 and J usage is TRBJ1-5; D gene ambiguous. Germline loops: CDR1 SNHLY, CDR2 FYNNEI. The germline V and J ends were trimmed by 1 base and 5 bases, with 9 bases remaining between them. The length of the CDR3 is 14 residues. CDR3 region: CASSEDFYYQPQHF. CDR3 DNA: TGTGCCAGCAGTGAAGACTTTTACTATCAGCCCCAGCATTTT.

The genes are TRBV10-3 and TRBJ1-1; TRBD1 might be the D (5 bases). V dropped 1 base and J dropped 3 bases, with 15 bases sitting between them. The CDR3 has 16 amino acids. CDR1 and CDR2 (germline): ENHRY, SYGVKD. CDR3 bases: TGTGCCATCAGTGAGTGGAGGGGCGTAGGGGACACTGAAGCTTTCTTT. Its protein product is CAISEWRGVGDTEAFF.

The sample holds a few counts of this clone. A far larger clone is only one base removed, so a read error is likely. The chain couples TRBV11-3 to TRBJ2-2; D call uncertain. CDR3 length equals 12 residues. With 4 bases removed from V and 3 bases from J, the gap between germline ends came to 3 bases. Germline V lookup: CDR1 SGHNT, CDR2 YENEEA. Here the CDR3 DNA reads TGTGCCAGCAGCTACGACACCGGGGAGCTGTTTTTT. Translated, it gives CASSYDTGELFF.

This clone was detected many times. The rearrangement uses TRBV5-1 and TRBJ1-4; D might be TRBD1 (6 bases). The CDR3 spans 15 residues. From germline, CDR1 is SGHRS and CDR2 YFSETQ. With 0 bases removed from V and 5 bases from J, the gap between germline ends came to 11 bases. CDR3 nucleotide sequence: TGCGCCAGCAGCTTGGGTTCAGGACAGAATGAAAAACTGTTTTTT. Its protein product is CASSLGSGQNEKLFF.

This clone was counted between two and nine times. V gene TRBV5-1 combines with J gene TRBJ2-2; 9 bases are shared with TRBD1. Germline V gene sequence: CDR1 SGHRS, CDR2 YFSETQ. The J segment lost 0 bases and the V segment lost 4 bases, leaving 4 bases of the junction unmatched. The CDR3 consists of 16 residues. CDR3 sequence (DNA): TGCGCCAGCAGCGTAACAGGGGGCGCGAACACCGGGGAGCTGTTTTTT. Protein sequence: CASSVTGGANTGELFF.

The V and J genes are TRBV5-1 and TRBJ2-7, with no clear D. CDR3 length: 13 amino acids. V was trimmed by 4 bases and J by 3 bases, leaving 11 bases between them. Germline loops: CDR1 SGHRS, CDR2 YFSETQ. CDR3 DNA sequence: TGCGCCAGCAGCCCAACCCCGGGCTACGAGCAGTACTTC. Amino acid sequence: CASSPTPGYEQYF.

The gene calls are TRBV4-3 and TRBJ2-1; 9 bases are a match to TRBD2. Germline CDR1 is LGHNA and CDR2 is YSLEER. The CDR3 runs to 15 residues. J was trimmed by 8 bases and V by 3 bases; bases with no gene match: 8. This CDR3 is CASSQGSGSGDEQFF. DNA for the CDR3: TGCGCCAGCAGCCAGGGTAGCGGGAGCGGGGATGAGCAGTTCTTC.

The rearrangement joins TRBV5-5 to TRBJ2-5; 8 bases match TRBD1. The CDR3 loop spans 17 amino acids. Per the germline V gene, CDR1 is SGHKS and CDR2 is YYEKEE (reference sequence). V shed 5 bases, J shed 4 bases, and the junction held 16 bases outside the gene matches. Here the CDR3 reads CASRQLRLQGAVETQYF. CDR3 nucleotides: TGTGCCAGCAGGCAACTTAGATTGCAGGGGGCCGTAGAGACCCAGTACTTC.

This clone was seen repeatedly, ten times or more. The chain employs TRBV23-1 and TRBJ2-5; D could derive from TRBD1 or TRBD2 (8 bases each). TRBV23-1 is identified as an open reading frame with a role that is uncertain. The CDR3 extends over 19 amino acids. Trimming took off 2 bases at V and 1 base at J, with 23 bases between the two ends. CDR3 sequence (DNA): TGCGCCAGCAGTCAAGGCTCGCCGGGGGGGCAGGGGGCCCAAGAGACCCAGTACTTC. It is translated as CASSQGSPGGQGAQETQYF.

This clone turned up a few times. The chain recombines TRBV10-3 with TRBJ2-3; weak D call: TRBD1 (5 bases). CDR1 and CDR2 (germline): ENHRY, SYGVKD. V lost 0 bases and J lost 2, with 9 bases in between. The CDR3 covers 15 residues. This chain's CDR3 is CAISESRAPTDTQYF. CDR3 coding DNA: TGTGCCATCAGTGAGTCCAGGGCCCCCACAGATACGCAGTATTTT.

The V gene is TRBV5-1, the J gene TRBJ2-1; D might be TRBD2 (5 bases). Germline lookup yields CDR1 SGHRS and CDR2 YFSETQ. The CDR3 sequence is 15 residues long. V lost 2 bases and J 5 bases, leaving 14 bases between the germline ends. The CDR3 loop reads CASSFVATAHNEQFF. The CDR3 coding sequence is TGCGCCAGCAGCTTCGTAGCGACTGCTCACAATGAGCAGTTCTTC.

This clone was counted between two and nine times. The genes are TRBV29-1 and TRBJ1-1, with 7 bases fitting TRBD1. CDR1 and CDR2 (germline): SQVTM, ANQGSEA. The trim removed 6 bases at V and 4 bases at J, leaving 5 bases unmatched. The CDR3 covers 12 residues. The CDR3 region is CSVATGFTEAFF. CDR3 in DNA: TGCAGCGTAGCGACAGGGTTCACTGAAGCTTTCTTT.

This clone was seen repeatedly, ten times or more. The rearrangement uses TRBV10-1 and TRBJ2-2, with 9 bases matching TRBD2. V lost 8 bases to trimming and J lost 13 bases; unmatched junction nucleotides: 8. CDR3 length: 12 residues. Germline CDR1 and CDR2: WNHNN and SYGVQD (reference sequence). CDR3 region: CASYGREGVLFF. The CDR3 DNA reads TGCGCCAGCTATGGGCGGGAGGGCGTGCTGTTTTTT.

The CDR3 protein is CASSTPTGAEAFF. The CDR3 nucleotides read TGTGCCAGCAGTACACCGACAGGCGCTGAAGCTTTCTTT. The chain combines TRBV28 with TRBJ1-1; possible D gene TRBD1, 6 bases. CDR3 size: 13 residues. CDR1 and CDR2 (germline): MDHEN, SYDVKM. Deletions cut 5 bases from V and 6 bases from J, with 13 bases between.

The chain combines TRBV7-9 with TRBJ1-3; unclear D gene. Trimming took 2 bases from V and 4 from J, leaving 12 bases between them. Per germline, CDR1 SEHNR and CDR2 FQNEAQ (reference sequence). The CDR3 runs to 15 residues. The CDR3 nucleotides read TGTGCCAGCAGCTTATTGGGGTATGGCGGAAACACCATATATTTT. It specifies CASSLLGYGGNTIYF.

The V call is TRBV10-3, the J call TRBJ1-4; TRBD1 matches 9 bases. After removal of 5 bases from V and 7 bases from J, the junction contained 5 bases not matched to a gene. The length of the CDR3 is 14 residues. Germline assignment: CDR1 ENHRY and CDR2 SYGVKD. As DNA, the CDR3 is TGTGCCATCAGTACAGGGGGCGAGGGTGAAAAACTGTTTTTT. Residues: CAISTGGEGEKLFF.

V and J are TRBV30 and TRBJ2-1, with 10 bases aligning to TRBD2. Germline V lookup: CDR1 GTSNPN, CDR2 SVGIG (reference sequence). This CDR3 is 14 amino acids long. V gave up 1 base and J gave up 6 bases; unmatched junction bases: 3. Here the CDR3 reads CAWSALAGFNEQFF. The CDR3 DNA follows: TGTGCCTGGAGTGCACTAGCGGGATTCAATGAGCAGTTCTTC.

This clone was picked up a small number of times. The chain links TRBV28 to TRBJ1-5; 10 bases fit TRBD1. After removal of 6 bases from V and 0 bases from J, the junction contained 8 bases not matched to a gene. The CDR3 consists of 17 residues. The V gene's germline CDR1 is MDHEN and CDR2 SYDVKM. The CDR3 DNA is TGTGCCAGCAGGAAGGGACAGGGGATGGTTAGCAATCAGCCCCAGCATTTT. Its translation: CASRKGQGMVSNQPQHF.

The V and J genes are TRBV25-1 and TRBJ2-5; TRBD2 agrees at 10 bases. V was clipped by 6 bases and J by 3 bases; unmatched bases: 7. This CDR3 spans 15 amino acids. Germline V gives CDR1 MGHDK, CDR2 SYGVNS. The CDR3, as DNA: TGTGCCAGCAGGGGAAGCGGGAGGGGAAAAGAGACCCAGTACTTC. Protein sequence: CASRGSGRGKETQYF.

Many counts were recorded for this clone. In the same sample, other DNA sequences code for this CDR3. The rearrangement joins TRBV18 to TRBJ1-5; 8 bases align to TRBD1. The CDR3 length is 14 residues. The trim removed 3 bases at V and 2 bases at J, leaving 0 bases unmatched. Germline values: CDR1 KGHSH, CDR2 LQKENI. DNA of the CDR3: TGTGCCAGCTCACCGACAGGGGGCAATCAGCCCCAGCATTTT. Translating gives CASSPTGGNQPQHF.

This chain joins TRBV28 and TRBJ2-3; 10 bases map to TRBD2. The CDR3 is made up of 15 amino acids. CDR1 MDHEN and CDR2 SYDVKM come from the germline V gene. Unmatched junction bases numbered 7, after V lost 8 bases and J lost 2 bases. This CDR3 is CASFLAGAVTDTQYF. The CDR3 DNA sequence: TGTGCCAGCTTCCTAGCGGGGGCCGTCACAGATACGCAGTATTTT. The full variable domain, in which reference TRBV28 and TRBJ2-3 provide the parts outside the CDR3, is DVKVTQSSRYLVKRTGEKVFLECVQDMDHENMFWYRQDPGLGLRLIYFSYDVKMKEKGDIPEGYSVSREKKERFSLILESASTNQTSMYLCASFLAGAVTDTQYFGPGTRLTVL.

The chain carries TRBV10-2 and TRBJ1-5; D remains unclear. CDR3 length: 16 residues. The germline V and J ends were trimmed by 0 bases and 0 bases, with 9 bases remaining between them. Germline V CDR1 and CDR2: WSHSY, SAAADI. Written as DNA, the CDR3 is TGCGCCAGCAGTGAGTCTTCAGCTTATAGCAATCAGCCCCAGCATTTT. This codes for CASSESSAYSNQPQHF.

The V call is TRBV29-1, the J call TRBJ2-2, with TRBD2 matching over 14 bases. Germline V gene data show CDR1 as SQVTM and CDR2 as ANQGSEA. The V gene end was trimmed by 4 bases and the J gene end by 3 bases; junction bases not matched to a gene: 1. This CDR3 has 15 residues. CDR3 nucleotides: TGCAGCGTTGGGACTAGCGGGGGGTACACCGGGGAGCTGTTTTTT. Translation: CSVGTSGGYTGELFF.

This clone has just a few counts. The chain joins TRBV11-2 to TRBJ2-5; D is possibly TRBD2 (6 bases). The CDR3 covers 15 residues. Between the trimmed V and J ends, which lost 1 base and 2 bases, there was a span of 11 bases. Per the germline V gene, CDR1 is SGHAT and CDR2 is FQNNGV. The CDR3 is CASSLVYGGQETQYF. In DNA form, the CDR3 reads TGTGCCAGCAGCTTAGTGTACGGAGGGCAAGAGACCCAGTACTTC.

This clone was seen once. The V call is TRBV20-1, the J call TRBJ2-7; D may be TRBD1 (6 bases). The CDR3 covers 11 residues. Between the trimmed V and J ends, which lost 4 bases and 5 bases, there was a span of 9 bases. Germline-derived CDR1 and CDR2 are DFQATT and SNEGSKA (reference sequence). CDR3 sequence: CSAMRGNEQYF. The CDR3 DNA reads TGCAGTGCTATGAGGGGGAACGAGCAGTACTTC.

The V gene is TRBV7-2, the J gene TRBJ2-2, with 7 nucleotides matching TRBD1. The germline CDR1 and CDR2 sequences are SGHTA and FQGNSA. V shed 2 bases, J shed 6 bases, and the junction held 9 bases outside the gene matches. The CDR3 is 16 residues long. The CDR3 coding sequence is TGTGCCAGCAGCTTAAGAGGGGGCCCTGCCCCCGGGGAGCTGTTTTTT. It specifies CASSLRGGPAPGELFF.

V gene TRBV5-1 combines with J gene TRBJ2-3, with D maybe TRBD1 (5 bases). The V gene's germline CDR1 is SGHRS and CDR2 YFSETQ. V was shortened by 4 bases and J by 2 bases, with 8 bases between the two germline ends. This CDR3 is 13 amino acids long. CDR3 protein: CASSQGFTDTQYF. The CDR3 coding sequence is TGCGCCAGCAGCCAGGGTTTCACAGATACGCAGTATTTT.

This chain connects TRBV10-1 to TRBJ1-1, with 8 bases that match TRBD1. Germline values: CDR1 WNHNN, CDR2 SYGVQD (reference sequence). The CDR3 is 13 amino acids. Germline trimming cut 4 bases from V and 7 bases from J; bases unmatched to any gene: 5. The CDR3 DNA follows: TGCGCCAGCAGTGTCCAGGGGGCACATGAAGCTTTCTTT. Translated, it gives CASSVQGAHEAFF.

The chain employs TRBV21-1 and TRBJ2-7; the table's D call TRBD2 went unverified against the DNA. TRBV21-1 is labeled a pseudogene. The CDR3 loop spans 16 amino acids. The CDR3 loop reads CASSPGTSGRNYEQYF. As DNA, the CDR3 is TGTGCCAGCAGCCCAGGGACTAGCGGGCGCAACTACGAGCAGTACTTC.

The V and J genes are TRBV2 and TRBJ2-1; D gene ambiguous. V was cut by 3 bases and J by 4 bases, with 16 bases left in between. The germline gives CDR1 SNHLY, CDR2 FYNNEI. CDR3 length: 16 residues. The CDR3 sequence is CASSDLGGVGYNEQFF. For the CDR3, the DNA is TGTGCCAGCAGTGATTTAGGTGGAGTCGGGTACAATGAGCAGTTCTTC.